A single T cell receptor (beta chain) is shown here with its context. Its specificity is unknown. V was shortened by 1 base and J by 5 bases, with 11 bases between the two germline ends. The CDR3 has 15 residues. Per the germline V gene, CDR1 is LNHDA and CDR2 is SQIVND (reference sequence). The record originates from a study of cytomegalovirus exposure and HLA in healthy donors. Broader study findings: Later on, analysis showed that most CMV-associated TCR beta chains appeared to be HLA-restricted. Reports state that TCR beta sequences accurately predicted most subjects' HLA-A and HLA-B alleles.

The PCR used 60 Vbeta and 13 Jbeta primers. Methods used by the authors: Unique TCR beta chains numbered approximately 80 million in a later analysis, with about 11 million shared. The table came from immunoSEQ multiplex PCR; TCRdb's copy has only in-frame clones and leaves some out. From that table come the V and J calls and clone size; the DNA was used to work out D and trimming. The table includes about 120,000 clones, around 70% detected once. The sample consisted of PBMCs. This chain connects TRBV19 to TRBJ2-2; unclear D gene. This sequence was found in a woman in her thirties or forties in good health and CMV-seronegative. CDR3 region: CASSIAARITGELFF. The CDR3 coding sequence is TGTGCCAGTAGTATAGCCGCCAGGATTACCGGGGAGCTGTTTTTT.